The sequence of this T cell receptor beta chain was determined in a study of T cells in localized non-small cell lung cancer. TCRdb's table, derived via immunoSEQ multiplex PCR, lists solely in-frame clones and lacks some. The table records about 59,000 clones, almost 90% of them present only once. The receptor was derived from a woman aged 35 to 69 with stage I lung adenocarcinoma. The starting material was peripheral blood, obtained before any cancer treatment.

CDR3 nucleotides: TGTGCCAGCTCATCAGAACAGGGGGCGGGCACAGATACGCAGTATTTT. Translated, it gives CASSSEQGAGTDTQYF. The rearrangement links TRBV18 to TRBJ2-3; 9 positions agree with TRBD1. The V and J ends lost 5 bases and 1 base, in that order; junction bases with no gene match: 7. Germline CDR1 KGHSH, CDR2 LQKENI. CDR3 length equals 16 residues.